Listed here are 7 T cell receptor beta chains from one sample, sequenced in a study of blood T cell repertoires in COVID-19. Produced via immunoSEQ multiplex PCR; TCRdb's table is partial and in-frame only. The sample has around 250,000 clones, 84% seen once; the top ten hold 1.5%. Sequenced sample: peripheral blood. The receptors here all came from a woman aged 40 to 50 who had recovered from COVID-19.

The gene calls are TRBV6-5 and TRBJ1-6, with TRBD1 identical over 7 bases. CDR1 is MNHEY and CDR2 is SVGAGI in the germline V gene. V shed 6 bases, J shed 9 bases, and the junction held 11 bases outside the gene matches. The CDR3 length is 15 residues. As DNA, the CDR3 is TGTGCCAGCAGCCCAAGACAGGGATTGAGTTCACCCCTCCACTTT. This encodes CASSPRQGLSSPLHF.

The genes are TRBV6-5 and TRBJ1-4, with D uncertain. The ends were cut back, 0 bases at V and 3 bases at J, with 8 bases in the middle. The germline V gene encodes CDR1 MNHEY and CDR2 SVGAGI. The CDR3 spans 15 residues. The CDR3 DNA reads TGTGCCAGCAGTTACTCGCCGTCGGCTAATGAAAAACTGTTTTTT. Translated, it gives CASSYSPSANEKLFF.

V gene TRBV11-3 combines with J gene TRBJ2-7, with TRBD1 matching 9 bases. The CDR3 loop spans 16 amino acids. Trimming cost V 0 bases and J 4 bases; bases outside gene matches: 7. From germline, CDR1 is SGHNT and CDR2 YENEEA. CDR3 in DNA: TGTGCCAGCAGCTTAGATTTTGGGACAGGGTTGTACGAGCAGTACTTC. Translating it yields CASSLDFGTGLYEQYF.

The CDR3 loop reads CASSSLYRGRKYF. CDR3 nucleotide sequence: TGTGCCAGCAGTTCCCTCTACAGGGGGCGAAAGTACTTC. This rearrangement joins TRBV27 to TRBJ2-4; 9 positions agree with TRBD1. Germline CDR1 MNHEY, CDR2 SMNVEV (reference sequence). V lost 4 bases and J lost 14; bases outside the gene matches: 9. The CDR3 runs 13 residues.

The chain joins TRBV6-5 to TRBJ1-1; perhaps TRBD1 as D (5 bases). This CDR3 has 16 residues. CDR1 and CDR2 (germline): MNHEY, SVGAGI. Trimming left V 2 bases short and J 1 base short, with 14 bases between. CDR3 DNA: TGTGCCAGCAGTTACACCCTACAGGTCGCGAACACTGAAGCTTTCTTT. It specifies CASSYTLQVANTEAFF.

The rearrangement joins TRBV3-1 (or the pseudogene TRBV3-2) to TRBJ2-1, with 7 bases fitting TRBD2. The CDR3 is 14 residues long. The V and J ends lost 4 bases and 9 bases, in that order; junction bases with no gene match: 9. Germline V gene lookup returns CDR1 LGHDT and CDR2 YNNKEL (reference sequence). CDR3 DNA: TGTGCCAGCAGCCTGCGGGGGATTTATGGTGAGCAGTTCTTC. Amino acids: CASSLRGIYGEQFF.

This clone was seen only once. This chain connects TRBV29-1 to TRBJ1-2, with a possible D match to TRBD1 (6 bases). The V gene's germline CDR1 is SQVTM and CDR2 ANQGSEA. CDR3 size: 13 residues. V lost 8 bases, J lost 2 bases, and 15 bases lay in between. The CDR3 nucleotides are TGCAGCTCCCGGACAGATTTAAACTATGGCTACACCTTC. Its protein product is CSSRTDLNYGYTF.